The 8 T cell receptor beta chains below all came from one sample that was sequenced in a study of CD4 and CD8 cells across lung adenocarcinoma regions. TCRdb analysed the PCR reads with MiXCR anew, one entry per CDR3 protein. This table has about 12,000 distinct CDR3 sequences, under 55% appearing once. The sequencing input was CD8+ T cells from the margin of a lung tumor. These receptors came from a female donor with lung adenocarcinoma. The CD4 and CD8 labels of this study may be unreliable.

This clonotype was observed a few times. The V call is TRBV27, the J call TRBJ2-1; D not resolved. The J call may be wrong; the DNA end is better matched by TRBJ2-7. CDR1 MNHEY and CDR2 SMNVEV come from the germline V gene (reference sequence). The CDR3 runs to 13 residues. The CDR3 DNA reads as TGTGCCAGCTGGACCATGAGCTCCTACGAGCAGTACTTC. Its translation is CASWTMSSYEQYF.

V and J are TRBV10-3 and TRBJ2-3; 7 bases map to TRBD2. Unmatched junction bases numbered 23, after V lost 10 bases and J lost 10 bases. Germline CDR1 is ENHRY and CDR2 is SYGVKD. The CDR3 runs 16 residues. The CDR3 DNA is TGTGCCACGAGGGCGCGGGAGCTCGCGAGCACCGATGCGCAGTATTTT. This codes for CATRARELASTDAQYF.

CDR3 sequence: CASSLDYYGGETQYF. The CDR3 bases are TGTGCCAGCAGCTTAGATTACTATGGCGGAGAGACCCAGTACTTC. The gene calls are TRBV7-6 and TRBJ2-1; D is unclear. The DNA end lines up better with TRBJ2-5; the J call may be wrong. Germline V lookup: CDR1 SGHVS, CDR2 FNYEAQ. This CDR3 has 15 residues.

This clonotype showed up many times. V gene TRBV11-2 combines with J gene TRBJ2-3, with D possibly being TRBD2 (6 bases). V was cut by 5 bases and J by 4 bases, with 13 bases left in between. Germline V CDR1 and CDR2: SGHAT, FQNNGV. This CDR3 has 14 amino acids. The CDR3 nucleotides are TGTGCCAGCAGCCCAGGGACTTCCGCAGATACGCAGTATTTT. Translated: CASSPGTSADTQYF.

With respect to this clonotype: The junction departs from the called germline gene at one end, perhaps through a read error. The chain links TRBV10-2 to TRBJ2-3; D tentatively fits TRBD1 or TRBD2 (6 bases each). The germline V gene has CDR1 WSHSY and CDR2 SAAADI. This CDR3 contains 15 residues. The CDR3 DNA follows: TGCGCCAGGGGAGATGGGGCCGGGGGCAAAGATACCCAGTACTTT. Amino acids: CARGDGAGGKDTQYF.

This clonotype is categorized as medium-sized. CDR3 amino acids: CASSGVTSPYNEQFF. In DNA, the CDR3 is TGTGCCAGCAGCGGGGTGACATCCCCTTACAATGAGCAGTTCTTC. The chain has TRBV7-2 and TRBJ2-1; D remains unclear. V was clipped by 5 bases and J by 4 bases, with 15 bases between them. The CDR3 contains 15 residues. Germline CDR1 reads SGHTA; CDR2 reads FQGNSA.

This clonotype ranks as medium-sized. V gene TRBV6-1 combines with J gene TRBJ1-4; D uncertain. V was pared by 3 bases and J by 11 bases, with 7 bases between. Germline CDR1 is MNHNS and CDR2 is SASEGT. The CDR3 loop spans 11 amino acids. CDR3 nucleotide sequence: TGTGCCAGCAGTGAGCCGTGGAAACTGTTTTTT. As protein: CASSEPWKLFF.

On this clonotype: At one end the junction does not follow the germline gene, possibly because of a read error. The chain couples TRBV10-1 to TRBJ2-3; D gene unclear. Germline V gives CDR1 WNHNN, CDR2 SYGVQD (reference sequence). CDR3 length: 14 amino acids. The CDR3 DNA sequence: TGCGGCAGCAGTGGGTTAACTGGCAAAAACACGCAGTATTTT. The encoded protein is CGSSGLTGKNTQYF.